The 26 T cell receptor beta chains below come from one sample, sequenced in a study of Graves' ophthalmopathy and Graves' hyperthyroidism (dated by TCRdb to 2016 to 2018). The reads were generated on an Illumina HiSeq 2000. For repertoire sequencing, TCR beta CDR3 regions were amplified from RNA transcripts. The first round of RT-PCR was done with HTBI primers and the Qiagen OneStep RT-PCR kit, and was followed by a second round of multiplex PCR, then size selection and purification. TCRdb reworked the public reads: Q25 trimming with fastp, MiXCR clone assembly, productive beta chains retained. Every entry covers one CDR3 protein and lists the most common genes and DNA from its rows. For this sample the table gives 1 million to 1.3 million distinct CDR3 sequences, of which about two fifths were detected only once. More than 9.5% of the sample is held by the ten biggest clonotypes. Sequenced input: peripheral blood or thyroid tissue (not recorded which). These receptors were taken from an adult man with Graves' hyperthyroidism.

The table lists this clonotype with many counts. The genes are TRBV19 and TRBJ2-7, with 9 bases lining up with TRBD1. CDR3 length equals 14 residues. Losses at the gene ends were 5 bases for V and 2 bases for J; bases not matched to a gene: 4. The germline V gene encodes CDR1 LNHDA and CDR2 SQIVND (reference sequence). In DNA form, the CDR3 reads TGTGCCAGTAGTGGGACAGGGTCGGCCTACGAGCAGTACTTC. The encoded protein is CASSGTGSAYEQYF.

This clonotype came up a few times. The chain links TRBV7-2 to TRBJ2-5, with 7 bases fitting TRBD1. V dropped 5 bases and J dropped 4; count of bases not matched to a gene: 7. The CDR3 spans 14 residues. CDR1 is SGHTA and CDR2 is FQGNSA in the germline V gene. The CDR3, as DNA: TGTGCCAGCAGCCGGGACAGTTCACGAGAGACCCAGTACTTC. This encodes CASSRDSSRETQYF. Full variable domain (missing parts from reference TRBV7-2 and TRBJ2-5): GAGVSQSPSNKVTEKGKDVELRCDPISGHTALYWYRQSLGQGLEFLIYFQGNSAPDKSGLPSDRFSAERTGGSVSTLTIQRTQQEDSAVYLCASSRDSSRETQYFGPGTRLLVL.

This chain connects TRBV7-9 to TRBJ1-1, with 7 nucleotides matching TRBD1. There are 14 residues in the CDR3. Germline V gives CDR1 SEHNR, CDR2 FQNEAQ (reference sequence). V lost 5 bases and J lost 4; bases outside the gene matches: 7. This chain's CDR3 is CASSATGVGTEAFF. CDR3 in DNA: TGTGCCAGCAGCGCTACAGGGGTGGGCACTGAAGCTTTCTTT.

The chain is built from TRBV6-5 and TRBJ2-6, with no clear D. Germline CDR1 MNHEY, CDR2 SVGAGI. The CDR3 loop spans 16 amino acids. Trimming left V 1 base short and J 0 bases short, with 7 bases between. The CDR3 region is CASSYLSFSGANVLTF. The CDR3 bases are TGTGCCAGCAGTTACTTATCGTTCTCTGGGGCCAACGTCCTGACTTTC.

The V and J genes are TRBV10-3 and TRBJ1-2, with TRBD1 matching 7 bases. CDR1 is ENHRY, CDR2 SYGVKD, per germline. Trimming at V came to 4 bases and at J to 8 bases, leaving 7 bases not matched to a gene. The CDR3 runs 13 residues. The CDR3 bases are TGTGCCATCAGTGGGGGGACAGCGTTAGGCTACACCTTC. Residues: CAISGGTALGYTF.

This clonotype appeared a few times. This rearrangement joins TRBV12-3 or TRBV12-4 to TRBJ2-7; TRBD2 matches at 9 bases. V lost 2 bases to trimming and J lost 6 bases; unmatched junction nucleotides: 5. CDR3 length: 14 amino acids. The DNA of the CDR3 is TGTGCCAGCAGTTTAAGTAGCGGGAGCTCCGAGCAGTACTTC. Protein product: CASSLSSGSSEQYF.

The rearrangement joins TRBV7-9 to TRBJ2-5; 8 positions match TRBD2. This CDR3 has 15 amino acids. J lost 4 bases, V lost 5 bases, and 9 bases had no gene match. The germline V gene has CDR1 SEHNR and CDR2 FQNEAQ (reference sequence). CDR3 bases: TGTGCCAGCAGCCCTCTACTAGCGGACCGAGAGACCCAGTACTTC. Protein sequence: CASSPLLADRETQYF. Variable domain in full (rest from reference TRBV7-9 and TRBJ2-5): DTGVSQNPRHKITKRGQNVTFRCDPISEHNRLYWYRQTLGQGPEFLTYFQNEAQLEKSRLLSDRFSAERPKGSFSTLEIQRTEQGDSAMYLCASSPLLADRETQYFGPGTRLLVL.

This clonotype was counted many times. The chain is built from TRBV7-9 and TRBJ1-4; TRBD1 matches at 8 bases. Trimming at V came to 1 base and at J to 4 bases, leaving 2 bases not matched to a gene. CDR1 and CDR2 from the germline V gene are SEHNR and FQNEAQ (reference sequence). The CDR3 spans 15 residues. DNA of the CDR3: TGTGCCAGCAGCTTAGGAGGACAGGGTAATGAAAAACTGTTTTTT. The encoded protein is CASSLGGQGNEKLFF. The variable domain in full, completed from reference TRBV7-9 and TRBJ1-4, reads DTGVSQNPRHKITKRGQNVTFRCDPISEHNRLYWYRQTLGQGPEFLTYFQNEAQLEKSRLLSDRFSAERPKGSFSTLEIQRTEQGDSAMYLCASSLGGQGNEKLFFGSGTQLSVL.

The chain couples TRBV4-3 to TRBJ1-6; TRBD1 might be the D (5 bases). The CDR3 length is 14 residues. The germline gives CDR1 LGHNA, CDR2 YSLEER. V was shortened by 5 bases and J by 10 bases, with 15 bases between the two germline ends. DNA for the CDR3: TGCGCCAGCAGCGTCCGGGGGTCGGGCTCACCCCTCCACTTT. This gives the protein CASSVRGSGSPLHF.

The V and J genes are TRBV19 and TRBJ2-1; TRBD2 matches 8 bases. CDR1 is LNHDA and CDR2 is SQIVND in the germline V gene (reference sequence). This CDR3 spans 16 amino acids. V shed 3 bases, J shed 5 bases, and the junction held 9 bases outside the gene matches. In DNA form, the CDR3 reads TGTGCCAGTAGTATTTGGGCTAGCGGGCTTAACAATGAGCAGTTCTTC. Protein sequence: CASSIWASGLNNEQFF.

The rearrangement links TRBV7-9 to TRBJ1-6; D unresolved. The CDR3 is 13 residues long. Germline V lookup: CDR1 SEHNR, CDR2 FQNEAQ (reference sequence). V gave up 3 bases and J gave up 10 bases, with 10 bases separating them. The chain's CDR3 is CASSLERISPLHF. The CDR3 bases are TGTGCCAGCAGCTTGGAACGGATATCACCCCTCCACTTT.

Concerning this clonotype: A read error may account for a junction end that differs from germline. The chain recombines TRBV5-1 with TRBJ1-3; the D gene is possibly TRBD1 (5 bases). This CDR3 is built from 14 residues. Looked up from germline, CDR1 is SGHRS and CDR2 is YFSETQ. The CDR3 region is CASSLTDPGNTIYF. The CDR3 DNA is TGTGCCAGCAGTCTGACAGACCCTGGAAACACCATATATTTT.

In DNA, the CDR3 is TGTGCCAGCCGTCCAGGGGATAATCAGCCCCAGCATTTT. Translating gives CASRPGDNQPQHF. The chain recombines TRBV28 with TRBJ1-5; possibly TRBD1 for D (6 bases). CDR1 is MDHEN, CDR2 SYDVKM, per germline. The CDR3 is 13 residues long. The ends were cut back, 8 bases at V and 4 bases at J, with 12 bases in the middle.

This clonotype was seen only a few times. This chain connects TRBV20-1 to TRBJ1-1; D remains ambiguous. CDR3 length: 12 residues. Germline CDR1 DFQATT, CDR2 SNEGSKA (reference sequence). Trimming took off 3 bases at V and 8 bases at J, with 13 bases between the two ends. The CDR3 loop reads CSASNRLLEAFF. DNA for the CDR3: TGCAGTGCTAGTAATAGGCTTTTAGAAGCTTTCTTT.

This clonotype was seen a few times. The CDR3 nucleotides read TGTGCCAGCAGCCCGGGGGAATTCTACGAGCAGTACTTC. It encodes CASSPGEFYEQYF. This rearrangement joins TRBV7-9 to TRBJ2-7; perhaps TRBD2 as D (6 bases). The CDR3 runs to 13 residues. V gave up 5 bases and J gave up 3 bases, with 11 bases separating them. The germline V gene encodes CDR1 SEHNR and CDR2 FQNEAQ (reference sequence).

The chain couples TRBV12-3 or TRBV12-4 to TRBJ1-4; D uncertain. CDR3 length equals 13 residues. V was pared by 6 bases and J by 7 bases, with 12 bases between. This CDR3 is CASSGIGTEKLFF. In nucleotides, the CDR3 is TGTGCCAGCAGCGGGATAGGCACTGAAAAACTGTTTTTT.

This clonotype was detected many times. This chain uses TRBV2 with TRBJ1-5; D remains ambiguous. Germline CDR1 SNHLY, CDR2 FYNNEI. Trimming removed 2 bases at V and 2 bases at J, with 10 bases between. The CDR3 length is 15 residues. The CDR3 nucleotides are TGTGCCAGCAGTGAAAGAGGTAGGGGCAATCAGCCCCAGCATTTT. As protein: CASSERGRGNQPQHF.

The chain joins TRBV10-3 to TRBJ1-2; 10 bases match TRBD1. V dropped 6 bases and J dropped 8; count of bases not matched to a gene: 6. Germline V gives CDR1 ENHRY, CDR2 SYGVKD. There are 13 residues in the CDR3. The DNA of the CDR3 is TGTGCCATCAGCCGGGACAGGGGAGTCGGCTACACCTTC. Its translation: CAISRDRGVGYTF.

Ten or more counts support this clonotype. The chain has TRBV12-3 or TRBV12-4 and TRBJ1-6; 7 bases line up with TRBD1. With V trimmed by 3 bases and J by 7 bases, 6 bases remained unmatched. This CDR3 is built from 15 residues. CDR3 loop: CASSLGDRPNSPLHF. CDR3 nucleotide sequence: TGTGCCAGCAGTTTGGGGGACAGACCAAATTCACCCCTCCACTTT.

Comments on this clonotype: At one end the junction does not follow the germline gene, possibly because of a read error. The chain joins TRBV7-9 to TRBJ2-7; 7 bases are shared with TRBD1. Germline V gene sequence: CDR1 SEHNR, CDR2 FQNEAQ (reference sequence). The length of the CDR3 is 15 residues. This CDR3 is CASSLARGGAKEQYF. The CDR3 DNA is TGTGCCAGCAGTTTAGCAAGAGGGGGCGCGAAAGAGCAGTACTTC.

The CDR3 bases are TGCGCCAGCAGCTCAACCTCTGGACACCGCTACGAGCAGTACTTC. This sequence encodes CASSSTSGHRYEQYF. The J gene is TRBJ2-7, the V gene TRBV5-1, with D possibly matching TRBD1 (5 bases). This CDR3 spans 15 amino acids. Germline CDR1 reads SGHRS; CDR2 reads YFSETQ. With 3 bases removed from V and 3 bases from J, the gap between germline ends came to 16 bases.

This clonotype was recorded at least ten times. V gene TRBV10-3 combines with J gene TRBJ1-1; no reliable D call. Trimming took 6 bases from V and 0 from J, leaving 14 bases between them. This CDR3 contains 15 residues. Germline V lookup: CDR1 ENHRY, CDR2 SYGVKD. The chain's CDR3 is CAIREQLGMNTEAFF. CDR3 bases: TGTGCCATCAGAGAACAGTTAGGAATGAACACTGAAGCTTTCTTT.

This clonotype was seen only a few times. V usage is TRBV5-4 and J usage is TRBJ2-5, with D uncertain. Germline assignment: CDR1 SGHNT and CDR2 YYREEE (reference sequence). The CDR3 sequence is 12 residues long. V was pared by 4 bases and J by 3 bases, with 7 bases between. The CDR3 sequence: CASSKTEETQYF. For the CDR3, the DNA is TGTGCCAGCAGCAAGACCGAAGAGACCCAGTACTTC. The whole variable domain, filled in from reference TRBV5-4 and TRBJ2-5, reads ETGVTQSPTHLIKTRGQQVTLRCSSQSGHNTVSWYQQALGQGPQFIFQYYREEENGRGNFPPRFSGLQFPNYSSELNVNALELDDSALYLCASSKTEETQYFGPGTRLLVL.

This clonotype was counted ten times or more. The chain recombines TRBV29-1 with TRBJ2-5, with a possible D match to TRBD1 (6 bases). The CDR3 totals 14 residues. V gave up 7 bases and J gave up 4 bases, with 19 bases separating them. Per germline, CDR1 SQVTM and CDR2 ANQGSEA. The CDR3 spells CSGVRGGRGETQYF. In nucleotides, the CDR3 is TGCAGCGGCGTTCGAGGGGGAAGAGGAGAGACCCAGTACTTC.

This clonotype was counted many times. The chain links TRBV29-1 to TRBJ2-7; D call uncertain. The ends were cut back, 6 bases at V and 3 bases at J, with 18 bases in the middle. CDR1 is SQVTM and CDR2 is ANQGSEA in the germline V gene. CDR3 size: 14 residues. CDR3 nucleotides: TGCAGCGTCGCCCCCTTCCCAGGCGGCTACGAGCAGTACTTC. Translated, it gives CSVAPFPGGYEQYF.

This clonotype was counted ten times or more. This CDR3 is CASNLAGGGGYEQYF. CDR3 bases: TGTGCCAGCAACCTTGCGGGGGGCGGAGGTTACGAGCAGTACTTC. This chain connects TRBV12-3 or TRBV12-4 to TRBJ2-7, with TRBD2 matching over 8 bases. Trimming took 7 bases from V and 4 from J; bases not matched to a gene: 12. This CDR3 region has 15 residues.